The rows below give T cell receptor beta chains drawn from one sample of a study of shared clonotypes between healthy human individuals. The data were produced by immunoSEQ multiplex PCR, yet TCRdb's version contains in-frame clones alone and is incomplete. The sample has 2 million or so clones, approximately 95% seen once. The material sequenced was naive CD8+ T cells sorted from blood. The receptors here all came from a man younger than 35 in good health. CDR3s include the opening cysteine and the closing phenylalanine or tryptophan. The D gene is left open where the match is weak. Size is omitted from some rows. Given values are once, few, many or a class for expanded clones.

abundance: few; d_gene: -; j_gene: TRBJ2-2; v_gene: TRBV27; CDR3aa: CASSLSSEYTGELFF; CDR3nt: TGTGCCAGCAGTTTATCGTCCGAGTACACCGGGGAGCTGTTTTTT
abundance: -; d_gene: TRBD2; j_gene: TRBJ2-1; v_gene: TRBV4-1; CDR3aa: CASSETSGGANNEQFF; CDR3nt: TGCGCCAGCAGCGAGACTAGCGGGGGGGCCAACAATGAGCAGTTCTTC
abundance: -; d_gene: -; j_gene: TRBJ2-7; v_gene: TRBV27; CDR3aa: CASSLLAHTYEQYF; CDR3nt: TGTGCCAGCAGTTTGCTAGCGCATACCTACGAGCAGTACTTC
abundance: -; d_gene: -; j_gene: TRBJ2-7; v_gene: TRBV14; CDR3aa: CASKEGQSYEQYF; CDR3nt: TGTGCCAGCAAGGAGGGACAGTCCTACGAGCAGTACTTC
abundance: -; d_gene: -; j_gene: TRBJ1-4; v_gene: TRBV5-1; CDR3aa: CASSSGSTNEKLFF; CDR3nt: TGCGCCAGCAGCTCGGGCTCAACTAATGAAAAACTGTTTTTT
abundance: once; d_gene: -; j_gene: TRBJ1-1; v_gene: TRBV29-1; CDR3aa: CSVEGILELNTEAFF; CDR3nt: TGCAGCGTTGAGGGTATTTTGGAGTTGAACACTGAAGCTTTCTTT
abundance: -; d_gene: -; j_gene: TRBJ2-3; v_gene: TRBV28; CDR3aa: CASNDRGGDTQYF; CDR3nt: TGTGCCAGCAACGACAGGGGAGGGGATACGCAGTATTTT
abundance: -; d_gene: -; j_gene: TRBJ2-1; v_gene: TRBV6-5; CDR3aa: CASRVSGSSYNEQFF; CDR3nt: TGTGCCAGCAGGGTCTCCGGAAGCTCCTACAATGAGCAGTTCTTC
abundance: -; d_gene: -; j_gene: TRBJ2-7; v_gene: TRBV4-1; CDR3aa: CASSLSDSYEQYF; CDR3nt: TGCGCCAGCAGCCTTTCGGACAGCTACGAGCAGTACTTC
abundance: once; d_gene: -; j_gene: TRBJ2-3; v_gene: TRBV7-2; CDR3aa: CASSLGTSGPVDTQYF; CDR3nt: TGTGCCAGCAGCTTAGGGACCAGCGGCCCAGTCGATACGCAGTATTTT
abundance: -; d_gene: -; j_gene: TRBJ2-2; v_gene: TRBV4-1; CDR3aa: CASTKTETGELFF; CDR3nt: TGCGCCAGCACGAAAACCGAAACCGGGGAGCTGTTTTTT
abundance: -; d_gene: -; j_gene: TRBJ2-2; v_gene: TRBV30; CDR3aa: CAWDSIHTGELFF; CDR3nt: TGTGCCTGGGATTCCATTCACACCGGGGAGCTGTTTTTT
abundance: -; d_gene: -; j_gene: TRBJ1-1; v_gene: TRBV6-6; CDR3aa: CASSYSTDTEAFF; CDR3nt: TGTGCCAGCAGTTACTCAACCGACACTGAAGCTTTCTTT
abundance: -; d_gene: TRBD2; j_gene: TRBJ2-2; v_gene: TRBV11-3; CDR3aa: CASSAGLAGYTGELFF; CDR3nt: TGTGCCAGCAGCGCTGGACTAGCGGGATACACCGGGGAGCTGTTTTTT
abundance: -; d_gene: -; j_gene: TRBJ2-7; v_gene: TRBV13; CDR3aa: CASSLEVGLEQYF; CDR3nt: TGTGCCAGCAGCTTAGAAGTCGGTCTCGAGCAGTACTTC